This T cell receptor (beta chain) stems from a study of early T cells in non-severe SARS-CoV-2 infection. Study context: Sequencing used unsorted whole-blood bulk RNA, so chains lack pairing. Study-wide results and limits: Matching with VDJdb favored anti-spike CD8 responses (missing private and CD4 specificities).

This clonotype was recorded at least ten times. Its antigen is not known. Researchers tagged individual cDNA molecules with unique molecular identifiers. TCRdb fed the 5' RACE reads into MiXCR, producing one record per CDR3 protein. The table shows tens of thousands of distinct CDR3 sequences, with around 4.5% occurring only once. Germline CDR1 SGDLS, CDR2 YYNGEE. This CDR3 spans 14 amino acids. Germline trimming cut 6 bases from V and 8 bases from J; bases unmatched to any gene: 12. The chain combines TRBV9 with TRBJ1-2; 8 nucleotides line up with TRBD1. The source material was whole blood, sampled at baseline. This sequence was found in an adult who was a healthcare worker with PCR-confirmed SARS-CoV-2 infection or an uninfected control (not recorded which). CDR3 residues: CASNPQTGVVGYTF. The CDR3 nucleotides are TGTGCCAGCAATCCCCAGACAGGGGTAGTGGGCTACACCTTC.